The 29 T cell receptor beta chains reported below all come from one sample, sequenced in a study of blood T cell repertoires in COVID-19. Generated by immunoSEQ multiplex PCR, the TCRdb table keeps only in-frame clones and is missing some. Among about 280,000 clones, 90% were seen once, and the ten largest hold about 4%. Sample: PBMCs or T cells enriched from blood (not recorded which). The receptors here all came from a woman aged 30 to 39 with acute COVID-19.

The chain couples TRBV7-2 to TRBJ2-5; 11 bases align to TRBD2. Germline CDR1 and CDR2: SGHTA and FQGNSA. The CDR3 sequence is 16 residues long. V gave up 4 bases and J gave up 3 bases; unmatched junction bases: 7. The CDR3 sequence: CASSYPPGLAEETQYF. The CDR3 DNA reads as TGTGCCAGCAGCTACCCGCCGGGACTAGCGGAAGAGACCCAGTACTTC.

The rearrangement links TRBV28 to TRBJ1-5, with D unclear. The V end lost 3 bases, the J end lost 2 bases, and 17 bases lay between the germline ends. The CDR3 loop spans 17 amino acids. Germline lookup yields CDR1 MDHEN and CDR2 SYDVKM. The CDR3 DNA sequence: TGTGCCAGCAGTTTGATACCCGAGGGAACAGGCAATCAGCCCCAGCATTTT. Translation: CASSLIPEGTGNQPQHF. The whole variable domain, filled in from reference TRBV28 and TRBJ1-5, reads DVKVTQSSRYLVKRTGEKVFLECVQDMDHENMFWYRQDPGLGLRLIYFSYDVKMKEKGDIPEGYSVSREKKERFSLILESASTNQTSMYLCASSLIPEGTGNQPQHFGDGTRLSIL.

With regard to this clone: An end of the junction does not agree with germline; a read error may underlie this. The CDR3 loop is CATSRLPGDTEAFF. As DNA, the CDR3 is TGTGCCACCTCAAGGCTCCCGGGGGACACTGAAGCTTTCTTT. The gene calls are TRBV18 and TRBJ1-1; D is possibly TRBD1 (5 bases). This CDR3 has 14 amino acids. CDR1 is KGHSH and CDR2 is LQKENI in the germline V gene.

V gene TRBV6-9 combines with J gene TRBJ2-4; weak D call: TRBD2 (5 bases). V dropped 3 bases and J dropped 9 bases, with 24 bases sitting between them. Germline-derived CDR1 and CDR2 are MNHGY and SVAAGI. The CDR3 runs 17 residues. CDR3 loop: CASSYTDFRVREPIQYF. In DNA form, the CDR3 reads TGTGCCAGCAGTTACACCGATTTCCGGGTGAGGGAACCCATTCAGTACTTC.

V and J are TRBV25-1 and TRBJ2-2; 7 bases map to TRBD2. The J segment lost 6 bases and the V segment lost 3 bases, leaving 10 bases of the junction unmatched. CDR1 MGHDK and CDR2 SYGVNS come from the germline V gene. CDR3 length: 16 residues. CDR3 protein: CASSDGLASGAGELFF. CDR3 sequence (DNA): TGTGCCAGCAGTGATGGATTGGCTAGCGGTGCCGGGGAGCTGTTTTTT.

The chain couples TRBV27 to TRBJ1-5, with 10 bases aligning to TRBD1. Germline V CDR1 and CDR2: MNHEY, SMNVEV (reference sequence). Trimming at V came to 6 bases and at J to 7 bases, leaving 6 bases not matched to a gene. CDR3 size: 14 residues. CDR3 DNA: TGTGCCAGCAGCCTTTGGACAGGGGGACAGCCCCAGCATTTT. This gives the protein CASSLWTGGQPQHF.

The J gene is TRBJ2-3, the V gene TRBV28; D call uncertain. The germline V and J ends were trimmed by 5 bases and 1 base, with 13 bases remaining between them. This CDR3 contains 15 residues. Germline values: CDR1 MDHEN, CDR2 SYDVKM. CDR3 amino acids: CASSARYRGTDTQYF. Written as DNA, the CDR3 is TGTGCCAGCAGTGCCCGGTACCGTGGCACAGATACGCAGTATTTT.

V and J are TRBV3-1 (or the pseudogene TRBV3-2) and TRBJ2-3, with TRBD2 matching 11 bases. The CDR3 spans 16 residues. The V and J ends lost 0 bases and 7 bases, in that order; junction bases with no gene match: 6. CDR1 is LGHDT, CDR2 YNNKEL, per germline (reference sequence). CDR3 region: CASSQDSGRAGNTQYF. The DNA for the CDR3 is TGTGCCAGCAGCCAAGATAGCGGGAGGGCGGGAAATACGCAGTATTTT.

The V gene is TRBV19, the J gene TRBJ1-1; no reliable D call. This CDR3 contains 16 residues. In germline, CDR1 is LNHDA, CDR2 SQIVND (reference sequence). V dropped 5 bases and J dropped 3 bases, with 19 bases sitting between them. Written as DNA, the CDR3 is TGTGCCAGTAGTCCCCCTGATTACAGCACTCACACTGAAGCTTTCTTT. This gives the protein CASSPPDYSTHTEAFF.

Points on this clone: The DNA is left out, because the CDR3 cannot be placed on it with certainty; the CDR3 is given as TCRdb lists it. This chain uses TRBV10-3 with TRBJ2-2; TRBD1 reflects the table's D call only, with no check against the DNA. Germline lookup yields CDR1 ENHRY and CDR2 SYGVKD. A total of 16 residues make up the CDR3, ends included. CDR3: CATTPVGTGNTGEPFF.

The chain recombines TRBV19 with TRBJ1-1, with D possibly matching TRBD1 (6 bases). The CDR3 runs to 12 residues. V lost 6 bases to trimming and J lost 6 bases, with 11 bases between them. Germline CDR1 and CDR2: LNHDA and SQIVND (reference sequence). In DNA, the CDR3 is TGTGCCAGTAGCCAGGGGAGGGCTGAAGCTTTCTTT. Protein sequence: CASSQGRAEAFF.

The V and J genes are TRBV19 and TRBJ1-1, with TRBD1 identical over 8 bases. Germline V gene sequence: CDR1 LNHDA, CDR2 SQIVND (reference sequence). The CDR3 consists of 14 residues. Trimming cost V 6 bases and J 6 bases; bases outside gene matches: 9. This CDR3 is CASSPTGGVAEAFF. The CDR3 DNA sequence: TGTGCCAGTAGCCCCACAGGGGGGGTCGCTGAAGCTTTCTTT.

J is TRBJ1-3 and V is TRBV7-9; tentative D call: TRBD1 (6 bases). V dropped 5 bases and J dropped 3 bases, with 23 bases sitting between them. CDR1 SEHNR and CDR2 FQNEAQ come from the germline V gene (reference sequence). The CDR3 length is 18 residues. CDR3 amino acids: CASSDRFLGALNGNTIYF. The DNA for the CDR3 is TGTGCCAGCAGCGACCGGTTTTTGGGGGCGTTAAATGGAAACACCATATATTTT.

Comments on this clone: The sample carries other DNA sequences with the same CDR3. This chain links TRBV5-1 with TRBJ2-2, with 10 bases matching TRBD2. Germline-derived CDR1 and CDR2 are SGHRS and YFSETQ. The CDR3 contains 16 residues. The trim removed 0 bases at V and 4 bases at J, leaving 3 bases unmatched. CDR3 sequence (DNA): TGCGCCAGCAGCTTGGAATTAGCGGGGGGCACCGGGGAGCTGTTTTTT. Protein product: CASSLELAGGTGELFF.

A few counts support this clone. The chain carries TRBV30 and TRBJ1-1; possible D gene TRBD1, 5 bases. The CDR3 is made up of 15 amino acids. V lost 0 bases to trimming and J lost 5 bases, with 16 bases between them. The germline gives CDR1 GTSNPN, CDR2 SVGIG (reference sequence). CDR3 loop: CAWSVGRVAGTEAFF. Written as DNA, the CDR3 is TGTGCCTGGAGTGTAGGGAGGGTAGCAGGGACTGAAGCTTTCTTT.

J is TRBJ1-1 and V is TRBV19; the match to TRBD1 covers 8 bases. The CDR3 is 14 residues long. Looked up from germline, CDR1 is LNHDA and CDR2 is SQIVND (reference sequence). J lost 1 base, V lost 9 bases, and 7 bases had no gene match. The CDR3 region has the DNA TGTGCCAGCCGTCTTGACAGGGGGAACACTGAAGCTTTCTTT. Its translation is CASRLDRGNTEAFF.

V is TRBV11-1 and J is TRBJ1-1, with 8 bases aligning to TRBD1. The CDR3 is 15 residues long. Germline loops: CDR1 SGHAT, CDR2 FQDESV (reference sequence). J lost 1 base, V lost 5 bases, and 6 bases had no gene match. The CDR3 DNA reads TGTGCCAGCAGCACCCGACAGGGGACGAACACTGAAGCTTTCTTT. This translates into CASSTRQGTNTEAFF.

V is TRBV28 and J is TRBJ1-4; the D gene is possibly TRBD1 (5 bases). V was pared by 7 bases and J by 5 bases, with 14 bases between. The CDR3 totals 14 residues. Germline CDR1 MDHEN, CDR2 SYDVKM. CDR3 in DNA: TGTGCCAGCACCCCCCCGTGGGGCAATGAAAAACTGTTTTTT. Residues: CASTPPWGNEKLFF.

This rearrangement joins TRBV3-1 (or the pseudogene TRBV3-2) to TRBJ2-5; 12 nucleotides align to TRBD2. The CDR3 is made up of 17 amino acids. Per the germline V gene, CDR1 is LGHDT and CDR2 is YNNKEL (reference sequence). Trimming removed 1 base from V and 5 bases from J; junction bases left unmatched: 8. CDR3 sequence reads: CASSQGLAGAGGETQYF. CDR3 in DNA: TGTGCCAGCAGCCAAGGACTAGCGGGGGCCGGTGGGGAGACCCAGTACTTC.

This clone showed up just once. J is TRBJ2-3 and V is TRBV7-9; 7 nucleotides agree with TRBD2. CDR1 SEHNR and CDR2 FQNEAQ come from the germline V gene (reference sequence). The CDR3 has 14 amino acids. Trimming took 3 bases from V and 4 from J; bases not matched to a gene: 4. The CDR3 loop is CASSFNAGADTQYF. In nucleotides, the CDR3 is TGTGCCAGCAGCTTTAATGCGGGAGCAGATACGCAGTATTTT. The full variable domain, rest sourced from reference TRBV7-9 and TRBJ2-3, is DTGVSQNPRHKITKRGQNVTFRCDPISEHNRLYWYRQTLGQGPEFLTYFQNEAQLEKSRLLSDRFSAERPKGSFSTLEIQRTEQGDSAMYLCASSFNAGADTQYFGPGTRLTVL.

The rearrangement links TRBV4-1 to TRBJ1-2; 7 nucleotides line up with TRBD1. Trimming cost V 2 bases and J 4 bases; bases outside gene matches: 13. The germline gives CDR1 MGHRA, CDR2 YSYEKL. The CDR3 runs 17 residues. Written as DNA, the CDR3 is TGCGCCAGCAGCCAATTCAGGCAGGACAGGTGGATCTATGGCTACACCTTC. It is translated as CASSQFRQDRWIYGYTF.

This chain connects TRBV4-1 to TRBJ2-7, with D possibly matching TRBD2 (5 bases). Germline CDR1 is MGHRA and CDR2 is YSYEKL. This CDR3 has 18 residues. Trimming shortened V by 1 base and J by 7 bases, and 26 bases separated the two germline ends. CDR3 sequence reads: CASSQGLRSPAATGEQYF. CDR3 DNA: TGCGCCAGCAGCCAAGGTCTACGTTCACCCGCCGCCACGGGGGAGCAGTACTTC.

J is TRBJ2-2 and V is TRBV28; 12 bases match TRBD2. The CDR3 is made up of 20 amino acids. The germline CDR1 and CDR2 sequences are MDHEN and SYDVKM. V was pared by 2 bases and J by 7 bases, with 17 bases of the junction left unmatched. DNA of the CDR3: TGTGCCAGCAGTTTAACGGCACAGGGTCCTAGCGGGAGGGCCGACGGGGAGCTGTTTTTT. It translates to CASSLTAQGPSGRADGELFF.

This clone showed up just once. The rearrangement links TRBV27 to TRBJ2-5, with TRBD2 matching over 8 bases. Per germline, CDR1 MNHEY and CDR2 SMNVEV (reference sequence). The CDR3 spans 15 residues. V lost 5 bases to trimming and J lost 3 bases; unmatched junction nucleotides: 8. This CDR3 is CASSTPGREEETQYF. DNA of the CDR3: TGTGCCAGCAGTACCCCTGGGCGGGAGGAAGAGACCCAGTACTTC.

J is TRBJ2-1 and V is TRBV6-5, with 11 nucleotides matching TRBD2. Germline values: CDR1 MNHEY, CDR2 SVGAGI. The length of the CDR3 is 15 residues. The V gene end was trimmed by 0 bases and the J gene end by 5 bases; junction bases not matched to a gene: 0. The CDR3 loop is CASSYSTSGDNEQFF. CDR3 coding DNA: TGTGCCAGCAGTTACTCGACTAGCGGGGACAATGAGCAGTTCTTC.

The chain uses TRBV6-2 or TRBV6-3 and TRBJ2-7; TRBD2 might be the D (5 bases). The V end lost 6 bases, the J end lost 7 bases, and 10 bases lay between the germline ends. This CDR3 region has 11 residues. Per germline, CDR1 MNHEY and CDR2 SVGEGT. CDR3 in DNA: TGTGCCAGCAGCCCCCAGCGGGAGCAGTACTTC. Translated, it gives CASSPQREQYF.

The chain links TRBV7-9 to TRBJ2-4; 9 bases agree with TRBD1. The CDR3 is made up of 16 amino acids. The germline V gene has CDR1 SEHNR and CDR2 FQNEAQ (reference sequence). The V segment lost 5 bases and the J segment 1 base; nucleotides outside the gene matches: 6. The CDR3 region is CASSPDRGLAKNIQYF. The CDR3 region has the DNA TGTGCCAGCAGCCCCGACAGGGGGTTGGCCAAAAACATTCAGTACTTC.

The chain couples TRBV28 to TRBJ2-3; no firm D call. The V gene's germline CDR1 is MDHEN and CDR2 SYDVKM. This CDR3 has 14 amino acids. The germline V and J ends were trimmed by 10 bases and 3 bases, with 17 bases remaining between them. This CDR3 is CATSNPVPTDTQYF. The CDR3 DNA reads as TGTGCCACTTCAAACCCAGTACCGACAGATACGCAGTATTTT.

The chain employs TRBV28 and TRBJ2-7, with a possible D match to TRBD2 (6 bases). The CDR3 spans 13 residues. Germline CDR1 reads MDHEN; CDR2 reads SYDVKM. The V and J ends lost 8 bases and 3 bases respectively, with 14 bases between them. In DNA, the CDR3 is TGTGCCAGCTACGGGGGAACTTTCTACGAGCAGTACTTC. Encoded protein: CASYGGTFYEQYF. Supplemented by reference TRBV28 and TRBJ2-7, the full variable domain reads DVKVTQSSRYLVKRTGEKVFLECVQDMDHENMFWYRQDPGLGLRLIYFSYDVKMKEKGDIPEGYSVSREKKERFSLILESASTNQTSMYLCASYGGTFYEQYFGPGTRLTVT.